The count of the clone carrying this T cell receptor beta chain is one. V gave up 1 base and J gave up 8 bases, with 6 bases separating them. CDR3 length: 12 amino acids. The data belong to a study of blood T cell repertoires in COVID-19. Study background: From T cells, B-cell-depleted T cells, or PBMCs came the material, which was cDNA or gDNA.

Here immunoSEQ multiplex PCR was the method, and the copy in TCRdb shows in-frame clones only, minus some. The sample carries more than 150,000 clones, approximately 90% recorded once. Sequenced sample: PBMCs or T cells enriched from blood (not recorded which). V and J are TRBV5-3 and TRBJ2-2; D is unresolved. TRBV5-3 qualifies as an ORF whose function is uncertain. The receptor's source is a woman in her twenties or thirties who had recovered from COVID-19. Written as DNA, the CDR3 is TGTGCCAGAAGCTTGTTTCCTGGGGAGCTGTTTTTT. This codes for CARSLFPGELFF.